The sequence of this T cell receptor (beta chain) was determined in a study of blood T cell repertoires in COVID-19. V dropped 4 bases and J dropped 5 bases, with 11 bases sitting between them. The V gene's germline CDR1 is LGHDT and CDR2 YNNKEL (reference sequence). The CDR3 extends over 13 amino acids. TCRdb's copy holds only in-frame clones and misses some; the assay was immunoSEQ multiplex PCR. The sample gives fewer than 400,000 clones, approximately 90% of which show up once; about 4.1% is in the top ten. The sequencing sample was made of PBMCs or T cells enriched from blood (not recorded which). The TCR sequence derives from a man in his thirties or forties who had recovered from COVID-19. This chain connects TRBV3-1 (or the pseudogene TRBV3-2) to TRBJ2-5, with a possible D match to TRBD1 (5 bases). Here the CDR3 reads CASSRRGVETQYF. CDR3 DNA: TGTGCCAGCAGCCGAAGGGGTGTGGAGACCCAGTACTTC.